The 30 T cell receptor beta chains given below trace back to one sample, sequenced in a study of blood T cell repertoires in COVID-19. Clones were sequenced by immunoSEQ multiplex PCR, and TCRdb holds only the in-frame ones, with some missing. The sample yields approximately 260,000 clones, about 81% seen once. Input material: PBMCs or T cells enriched from blood (not recorded which). Source of these receptors: a man between 25 and 39 years old with acute COVID-19.

V gene TRBV11-3 combines with J gene TRBJ2-1, with 11 bases fitting TRBD2. Germline CDR1 reads SGHNT; CDR2 reads YENEEA. V dropped 5 bases and J dropped 5; count of bases not matched to a gene: 11. This CDR3 is 17 amino acids long. CDR3 nucleotide sequence: TGTGCCAGCAGCCGACCTATGACTAGCGGGACTAACAATGAGCAGTTCTTC. Protein product: CASSRPMTSGTNNEQFF.

This chain connects TRBV5-1 to TRBJ2-5, with D perhaps TRBD2 (5 bases). The germline gives CDR1 SGHRS, CDR2 YFSETQ. V shed 4 bases and J shed 3 bases, with 16 bases lying between them. The CDR3 sequence is 15 residues long. For the CDR3, the DNA is TGCGCCAGCAGCGCCTATCGACTATCCAAAGAGACCCAGTACTTC. This sequence encodes CASSAYRLSKETQYF.

V usage is TRBV6-1 and J usage is TRBJ1-5; the D gene is possibly TRBD1 (6 bases). V was trimmed by 3 bases and J by 6 bases, leaving 9 bases between them. This CDR3 is 13 amino acids long. From germline, CDR1 is MNHNS and CDR2 SASEGT. CDR3 sequence reads: CASSEAGAQPQHF. The CDR3 DNA reads TGTGCCAGCAGTGAGGCGGGGGCTCAGCCCCAGCATTTT.

The rearrangement links TRBV19 to TRBJ1-2, with D perhaps matching TRBD1 (5 bases). This CDR3 region has 16 residues. V was clipped by 3 bases and J by 6 bases, with 20 bases between them. Germline V gene lookup returns CDR1 LNHDA and CDR2 SQIVND (reference sequence). CDR3 region: CASSIQGMNPLNGYTF. The CDR3 DNA reads TGTGCCAGTAGTATCCAGGGTATGAACCCACTAAATGGCTACACCTTC.

The rearrangement uses TRBV27 and TRBJ2-1; tentatively, D is TRBD2 (6 bases). CDR1 MNHEY and CDR2 SMNVEV come from the germline V gene (reference sequence). The V end was cut by 5 bases, the J end by 0 bases, with 8 bases between. The CDR3 totals 14 residues. CDR3 sequence (DNA): TGTGCCAGCAGTATGGGGGGCTCCTACAATGAGCAGTTCTTC. Translated: CASSMGGSYNEQFF.

The chain joins TRBV27 to TRBJ1-1; unclear D gene. V was shortened by 3 bases and J by 7 bases, with 9 bases between the two germline ends. The germline V gene has CDR1 MNHEY and CDR2 SMNVEV (reference sequence). The CDR3 has 12 amino acids. The CDR3, as DNA: TGTGCCAGCAGTTTGTTGGGCAGTGAAGCTTTCTTT. This sequence encodes CASSLLGSEAFF.

The V gene is TRBV5-4, the J gene TRBJ2-5; D is unresolved. Trimming left V 2 bases short and J 5 bases short, with 10 bases between. The germline V gene has CDR1 SGHNT and CDR2 YYREEE (reference sequence). The CDR3 is 13 amino acids. The CDR3 loop reads CASSLGLEETQYF. CDR3 in DNA: TGTGCCAGCAGCTTAGGCTTGGAGGAGACCCAGTACTTC.

This chain uses TRBV14 with TRBJ2-3, with 9 bases identical to TRBD2. Germline trimming cut 1 base from V and 6 bases from J; bases unmatched to any gene: 5. This CDR3 spans 15 amino acids. CDR1 is SGHDN and CDR2 is FVKESK in the germline V gene. The CDR3 spells CASSQAGTSRDTQYF. The CDR3 DNA reads as TGTGCCAGCAGCCAAGCTGGGACTAGCAGGGATACGCAGTATTTT.

The chain couples TRBV6-5 to TRBJ1-1; 7 positions agree with TRBD1. The CDR3 sequence is 14 residues long. The V segment lost 6 bases and the J segment 2 bases; nucleotides outside the gene matches: 6. Germline lookup yields CDR1 MNHEY and CDR2 SVGAGI. The CDR3 DNA sequence: TGTGCCAGCAGCCCCGGACAGGCAAACACTGAAGCTTTCTTT. Its protein is CASSPGQANTEAFF.

In DNA form, the CDR3 reads TGTGCCAGCAGTGCGAACAGGCTCTCCTCTGGAAACACCATATATTTT. Amino acids: CASSANRLSSGNTIYF. The gene calls are TRBV28 and TRBJ1-3; D possibly corresponds to TRBD1 (5 bases). The CDR3 consists of 16 residues. Trimming removed 5 bases from V and 0 bases from J, with 14 bases in between. Germline CDR1 reads MDHEN; CDR2 reads SYDVKM. Using reference TRBV28 and TRBJ1-3 for the parts outside the CDR3, the full variable domain is DVKVTQSSRYLVKRTGEKVFLECVQDMDHENMFWYRQDPGLGLRLIYFSYDVKMKEKGDIPEGYSVSREKKERFSLILESASTNQTSMYLCASSANRLSSGNTIYFGEGSWLTVV.

The chain uses TRBV2 and TRBJ1-5, with D unresolved. CDR3 length: 13 amino acids. Germline V gives CDR1 SNHLY, CDR2 FYNNEI. Trimming pared 5 bases from V and 7 bases from J, leaving 12 bases between. The chain's CDR3 is CASSLDPLQPQHF. In nucleotides, the CDR3 is TGTGCCAGCAGTCTAGATCCGTTACAGCCCCAGCATTTT.

The genes are TRBV30 and TRBJ2-2; D might be TRBD1 (5 bases). CDR3 length: 11 residues. Germline V gene lookup returns CDR1 GTSNPN and CDR2 SVGIG (reference sequence). The V gene lost 8 bases and the J gene lost 1 base, with 5 bases spanning the gap. Here the CDR3 reads CAGQNTGELFF. As DNA, the CDR3 is TGTGCCGGACAGAACACCGGGGAGCTGTTTTTT.

This chain links TRBV4-3 with TRBJ2-2; 7 nucleotides align to TRBD2. Germline-derived CDR1 and CDR2 are LGHNA and YSLEER. Trimming cost V 0 bases and J 3 bases; bases outside gene matches: 1. The CDR3 is 15 amino acids. This chain's CDR3 is CASSQDRGDTGELFF. CDR3 coding DNA: TGCGCCAGCAGCCAAGATCGGGGGGACACCGGGGAGCTGTTTTTT.

V and J are TRBV2 and TRBJ1-2; TRBD1 aligns across 9 bases. The germline V gene encodes CDR1 SNHLY and CDR2 FYNNEI. The CDR3 is made up of 13 amino acids. The trim removed 8 bases at V and 3 bases at J, leaving 4 bases unmatched. The CDR3 coding sequence is TGTGCCAGCCCAACAGGGGGCGACTATGGCTACACCTTC. Protein: CASPTGGDYGYTF.

This clone has a single count. The chain has TRBV30 and TRBJ2-3; 8 bases map to TRBD2. V dropped 1 base and J dropped 1; count of bases not matched to a gene: 4. This CDR3 is 15 amino acids long. Germline V CDR1 and CDR2: GTSNPN, SVGIG (reference sequence). As DNA, the CDR3 is TGTGCCTGGAGTGATCCCGGGAGGGGCACAGATACGCAGTATTTT. Protein sequence: CAWSDPGRGTDTQYF.

Of note for this clone: The junction departs from germline at one end; a sequencing error may be responsible. The chain is built from TRBV3-1 (or the pseudogene TRBV3-2) and TRBJ1-2; TRBD1 might be the D (5 bases). The CDR3 contains 12 residues. Germline CDR1 reads LGHDT; CDR2 reads YNNKEL (reference sequence). The CDR3 here is CASSQGTWGTEF. Here the CDR3 DNA reads TGTGCCAGCAGCCAAGGGACATGGGGGACTGAATTC.

The CDR3 coding sequence is TGTGCCAGCAGCGTGTTCTCCAGCGATGTAGGGGAAGAGACCCAGTACTTC. This encodes CASSVFSSDVGEETQYF. The chain links TRBV9 to TRBJ2-5; maybe TRBD1 (5 bases). Trimming removed 2 bases from V and 3 bases from J, with 20 bases in between. The germline CDR1 and CDR2 sequences are SGDLS and YYNGEE. CDR3 length: 17 amino acids.

This chain's CDR3 is CATSDPMGTSGRAKHEQFF. CDR3 bases: TGTGCCACCAGTGACCCAATGGGGACTAGCGGGAGGGCCAAGCATGAGCAGTTCTTC. This chain connects TRBV24-1 to TRBJ2-1; 16 nucleotides align to TRBD2. CDR1 KGHDR and CDR2 SFDVKD come from the germline V gene. V trimming: 4 bases; J trimming: 8 bases; junction bases outside the gene matches: 13. This CDR3 has 19 amino acids.

This clone was seen more than once but under ten times. The rearrangement links TRBV9 to TRBJ2-2; 15 positions match TRBD2. This CDR3 contains 17 residues. The germline V gene has CDR1 SGDLS and CDR2 YYNGEE. The junction had 5 bases not matched to a gene; V was cut back by 3 bases and J by 5 bases. The CDR3 reads CASSGGLAGGGTGELFF. CDR3 nucleotide sequence: TGTGCCAGCAGCGGAGGACTAGCGGGAGGGGGTACCGGGGAGCTGTTTTTT.

J is TRBJ1-1 and V is TRBV2; D unresolved. V shed 8 bases and J shed 8 bases, with 18 bases lying between them. Per germline, CDR1 SNHLY and CDR2 FYNNEI. This CDR3 has 13 amino acids. CDR3 amino acids: CASGPNSGMEAFF. The CDR3 DNA reads TGTGCCAGCGGCCCGAACTCGGGGATGGAAGCTTTCTTT. Full variable domain (outside the CDR3, taken from reference TRBV2 and TRBJ1-1): EPEVTQTPSHQVTQMGQEVILRCVPISNHLYFYWYRQILGQKVEFLVSFYNNEISEKSEIFDDQFSVERPDGSNFTLKIRSTKLEDSAMYFCASGPNSGMEAFFGQGTRLTVV.

The J gene is TRBJ2-2, the V gene TRBV2, with 7 positions matching TRBD1. The CDR3 contains 15 residues. With V trimmed by 6 bases and J by 0 bases, 4 bases remained unmatched. CDR1 is SNHLY, CDR2 FYNNEI, per germline. The CDR3 DNA follows: TGTGCCAGCAGGGGGACAGACTCGAACACCGGGGAGCTGTTTTTT. This codes for CASRGTDSNTGELFF.

This clone was recorded only once. The CDR3 bases are TGTGCCAGCAGTTTAGGGAAGCAGGGGTCCATGAACACTGAAGCTTTCTTT. Its protein product is CASSLGKQGSMNTEAFF. The V call is TRBV27, the J call TRBJ1-1; TRBD1 is a possible D gene (6 bases). The CDR3 is 17 amino acids. Trimming took off 2 bases at V and 0 bases at J, with 16 bases between the two ends. The germline CDR1 and CDR2 sequences are MNHEY and SMNVEV (reference sequence).

The DNA of the CDR3 is TGCGCCAGCAGCTTGAAAGGGGGAGACACAGATACGCAGTATTTT. The encoded protein is CASSLKGGDTDTQYF. The chain has TRBV5-1 and TRBJ2-3; D possibly corresponds to TRBD1 (6 bases). The CDR3 runs 15 residues. Trimming shortened V by 1 base and J by 2 bases, and 11 bases separated the two germline ends. The germline gives CDR1 SGHRS, CDR2 YFSETQ.

The genes are TRBV28 and TRBJ1-1; D is possibly TRBD1 (5 bases). Trimming shortened V by 0 bases and J by 4 bases, and 12 bases separated the two germline ends. This CDR3 has 15 amino acids. CDR1 and CDR2 from the germline V gene are MDHEN and SYDVKM. CDR3 coding DNA: TGTGCCAGCAGTTTATGGTCCGGAAGGGGCACTGAAGCTTTCTTT. It encodes CASSLWSGRGTEAFF.

The sample holds a few counts of this clone. The chain is built from TRBV6-6 and TRBJ2-7; D is possibly TRBD1 or TRBD2 (5 bases each). CDR1 and CDR2 (germline): MNHNY, SVGAGI (reference sequence). CDR3 length: 12 amino acids. With 5 bases removed from V and 7 bases from J, the gap between germline ends came to 12 bases. The CDR3 DNA reads TGTGCCAGCAGTCGGGAAAGGGGAGAGCAGTACGTC. This gives the protein CASSRERGEQYV.

The chain combines TRBV7-9 with TRBJ2-3, with 9 bases that match TRBD2. Per the germline V gene, CDR1 is SEHNR and CDR2 is FQNEAQ (reference sequence). J lost 4 bases, V lost 4 bases, and 6 bases had no gene match. This CDR3 is 15 amino acids long. The chain's CDR3 is CASSSEGLAADTQYF. The CDR3 coding sequence is TGTGCCAGCAGCTCGGAGGGACTAGCCGCAGATACGCAGTATTTT.

The chain joins TRBV7-8 to TRBJ1-6, with 9 positions matching TRBD1. The ends lost 1 base at V and 5 bases at J; junction bases unmatched: 12. This CDR3 is built from 19 residues. CDR1 and CDR2 from the germline V gene are SGHVS and FQNEAQ. The CDR3 region is CASSLEGPGQGINNSPLHF. CDR3 sequence (DNA): TGTGCCAGCAGCTTAGAGGGCCCCGGACAGGGGATAAATAATTCACCCCTCCACTTT. The full variable domain, completed using reference TRBV7-8 and TRBJ1-6, is GAGVSQSPRYKVAKRGQDVALRCDPISGHVSLFWYQQALGQGPEFLTYFQNEAQLDKSGLPSDRFFAERPEGSVSTLKIQRTQQEDSAVYLCASSLEGPGQGINNSPLHFGNGTRLTVT.

The rearrangement links TRBV2 to TRBJ2-1; 8 positions agree with TRBD2. The CDR3 contains 16 residues. Per the germline V gene, CDR1 is SNHLY and CDR2 is FYNNEI. V trimming: 6 bases; J trimming: 6 bases; junction bases outside the gene matches: 13. CDR3 DNA sequence: TGTGCCAGCAGGGGGACTAGGGGGTCGGCAAGCAATGAGCAGTTCTTC. Translation gives CASRGTRGSASNEQFF.

This chain connects TRBV7-9 to TRBJ1-4; the D gene is possibly TRBD1 (5 bases). This CDR3 is 17 amino acids long. Germline V gene lookup returns CDR1 SEHNR and CDR2 FQNEAQ (reference sequence). Trimming left V 4 bases short and J 0 bases short, with 15 bases between. The CDR3 nucleotides read TGTGCCAGCAGCTCGGAAAGACAGTGGACAACTAATGAAAAACTGTTTTTT. This translates into CASSSERQWTTNEKLFF.

The genes are TRBV5-6 and TRBJ1-3; no clear D gene. Germline values: CDR1 SGHDT, CDR2 YYEEEE. The CDR3 is 14 amino acids. V lost 3 bases and J 0 bases, leaving 7 bases between the germline ends. CDR3 nucleotide sequence: TGTGCCAGCAGCTACTCTACCTCTGGAAACACCATATATTTT. Protein sequence: CASSYSTSGNTIYF.